This T cell receptor beta chain was recovered during a study of glioma-infiltrating T cells after dendritic cell vaccination. Study background: Patients received autologous tumor lysate-pulsed dendritic cell vaccination between about 2002 and 2013.

The CDR3 has 11 amino acids. Germline CDR1 and CDR2: SGHDT and YYEEEE. The junction had 2 bases not matched to a gene; V was cut back by 4 bases and J by 8 bases. The immunoSEQ assay amplified TCRB CDR3 from up to roughly 2 ug DNA. Assay used: immunoSEQ multiplex PCR; TCRdb lists only in-frame clones, some missing. The sample shows 100,000 or so clones, around 84% of them seen only once. The source material was blood, sampled before dendritic cell vaccination. This receptor was identified in a human donor with glioblastoma. The rearrangement uses TRBV5-6 and TRBJ1-2, with TRBD1 identical over 7 bases. The CDR3: CASSTGVGYTF. In nucleotides, the CDR3 is TGTGCCAGCAGCACAGGGGTCGGCTACACCTTC.